This T cell receptor (beta chain) was retrieved from a study of CXCR3-negative and CXCR3-positive naive CD8 T cells (dated by TCRdb to 2018 to 2020). The study in broad terms: In total, about 135 million TRB reads were obtained, or roughly 1.5 +/- 0.3 million reads per library. Naive subsets from 5 or 6 donors and memory cells from 3 donors were included in the TRBV-TRBJ cluster analysis. Diversity and physicochemical repertoire analyses covered 10 to 11 donors pooled from two independent experiments.

On the study overall, not on this receptor specifically: Freshly isolated PBMCs were used for most assays because CXCR3 expression partially decreased after cryopreservation. TRB CDR3s from CXCR3-positive naive cells showed higher hydrophobicity (lower Kidera factor 4), lower energy, and higher strength and volume indices than CXCR3-negative naive cells. Repertoire diversity was comparably high in both naive subsets but much lower in memory CD8+ T cells. Because surface CD5, which is linked to self-reactivity in mice, was comparable between the naive subsets, TCR interaction strength was also inferred from TRB CDR3 physicochemical properties. Naive CXCR3-negative and CXCR3-positive cells from the same donor showed similar TRBV-TRBJ usage, whereas memory cells showed distinct patterns.

For every CD8+ T cell subset, 300,000 cells were flow-sorted straight into RLT lysis buffer, and each subset was sorted in triplicate. To exclude memory contaminants, naive CD8+ T cells were stringently defined as CD45RO-CCR7+CD27+CD95-. Peripheral blood mononuclear cells were isolated from buffy coats using standard density gradient centrifugation. Naive CXCR3-negative and CXCR3-positive CD8+ T cells were flow-sorted on a FACSAria III. Total RNA was extracted from sorted cells using an RNeasy Mini Kit. From cysteine to phenylalanine, the CDR3 is 15 amino acids long. DNA is not recorded here. The germline V gene (reference sequence) sets CDR1 to LNHNV and CDR2 to YYDKDF. The instrument was a NextSeq 550. The Human TCR Profiling Kit (MiLaboratory) was used to prepare UMI-labeled 5' RACE TRB cDNA libraries. cDNA synthesis used the entire amount of extracted RNA, and PCR amplification then used the entire amount of cDNA produced. Libraries were prepared in parallel with an identical number of PCR cycles. Per the original workflow: With a minimum of two reads required per UMI, MIGEC and MiXCR pulled out about 52,000 +/- 9,100 unique UMI-labeled TRB cDNA molecules from each library. Each library averaged about 40,000 +/- 10,000 functional in-frame TRB CDR3 nucleotide clonotypes without stop codons. Diversity metrics, including normalized Shannon-Wiener and Chao1, were computed in VDJtools after downsampling to 5000 UMI-labeled TRB molecules per sample. VDJtools computed clonotype-size-weighted physicochemical properties of the central five CDR3 residues: interaction energy, strength, volume and Kidera factor 4. The reads were reprocessed in TCRdb, with one entry per CDR3 protein sequence and no accompanying DNA. The V and J calls follow TCRdb's processing rather than the paper's. The sample has over 55,000 distinct CDR3 sequences on record. The ten largest clones capture about 0.57% of the sample.

About this clonotype: Which antigen it targets is not known.

The TCR comes from a human donor in good health. Some clones in this sample may be carry-over from other donors' samples. Recombination linked TRBV15 to TRBJ1-2; the TCRdb D gene call, TRBD1, has no DNA to confirm it. The sequenced sample consisted of naive CXCR3+ CD8+ T cells from blood. The meaning of the sample's cell subset or site label: CD45RO-CCR7+CD27+CD95- naive CD8+ T cells expressing CXCR3 (TNR3+). The CDR3 has the sequence CATSSGQILNYGYTF.